This paragraph covers one TCR beta chain sequence. The CDR3 runs to 13 residues. The V gene's germline CDR1 is GTSNPN and CDR2 SVGIG (reference sequence). This entry belongs to a study of human T cells and chemical hapten exposure. For the study at large: Patients, mostly women, had alopecia areata, alopecia totalis or alopecia universalis.

TCRdb passed the RACE reads through MiXCR, listing each CDR3 protein once. The sample lists 90,000 to 120,000 distinct CDR3 sequences, roughly 9.6% seen once, with under 4.5% in the top ten. This sample's time point: patch test 1, 2 weeks after DPC sensitization. Treatment: therapeutic diphenylcyclopropenone sensitization with weekly scalp DPC. This sequence joins TRBV30 and TRBJ1-6; no clear D gene. The sequence was collected from a middle-aged woman with alopecia areata. Some clones in this sample may be carry-over from other donors' samples. The sequencing here drew on whole blood, taken in connection with sensitization to the hapten diphenylcyclopropenone (DPC). CDR3 region: CAESIGDDSPLHF. CDR3 coding DNA: TGTGCGGAGAGCATCGGGGATGATTCACCCCTCCACTTT. Full variable domain (rest looked up from reference TRBV30 and TRBJ1-6): SQTIHQWPATLVQPVGSPLSLECTVEGTSNPNLYWYRQAAGRGLQLLFYSVGIGQISSEVPQNLSASRPQDRQFILSSKKLLLSDSGFYLCAESIGDDSPLHFGNGTRLTVT.